This TCR beta chain originates from a study of a mutant IDH1 vaccine in newly diagnosed glioma. The wider study: Vaccines began 4-6 weeks after radiotherapy alone, or with temozolomide cycles. Most had both radiotherapy and temozolomide beforehand; others had only one.

Study observations and caveats: Patients mounted vaccine-induced immune responses in just over 90% of cases.

The time point: week 23, last vaccination. Each vaccine dose was 300 ug of mutant IDH1 20-mer peptide, with topical imiquimod. New astrocytomas of WHO grade 3 or 4 that were IDH1-mutant and ATRX-lost were found in the donors. Trimming stripped 2 bases from V and 0 bases from J, with 10 bases between. Germline CDR1 reads SEHNR; CDR2 reads FQNEAQ (reference sequence). CDR3 length equals 15 residues. Sequencing was performed with immunoSEQ multiplex PCR; in TCRdb, only in-frame clones are kept and a portion is missing. The profile covers about 77,000 clones, with more than 80% appearing a single time and 0.77% taken by the ten largest. Concerning this clone: Its target is unknown.

The receptor's source is a woman in her fifties or sixties with glioma. The input for sequencing was PBMCs, taken from a glioma patient whose treatment included an IDH1 peptide vaccine. The gene calls are TRBV7-9 and TRBJ1-2; D unresolved. CDR3 residues: CASSLLPPANYGYTF. The DNA of the CDR3 is TGTGCCAGCAGCTTATTACCCCCCGCTAACTATGGCTACACCTTC.